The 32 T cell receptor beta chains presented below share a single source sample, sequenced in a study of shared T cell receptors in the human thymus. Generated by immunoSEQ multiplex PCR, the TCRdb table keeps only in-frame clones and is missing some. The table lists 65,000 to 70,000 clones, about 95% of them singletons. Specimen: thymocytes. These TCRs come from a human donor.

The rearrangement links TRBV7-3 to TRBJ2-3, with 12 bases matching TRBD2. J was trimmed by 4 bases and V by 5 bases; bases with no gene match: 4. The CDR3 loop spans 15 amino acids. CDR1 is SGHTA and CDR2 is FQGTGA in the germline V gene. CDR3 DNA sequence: TGTGCCAGCAGCAAGACTAGCGGGGGCCCAGATACGCAGTATTTT. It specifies CASSKTSGGPDTQYF.

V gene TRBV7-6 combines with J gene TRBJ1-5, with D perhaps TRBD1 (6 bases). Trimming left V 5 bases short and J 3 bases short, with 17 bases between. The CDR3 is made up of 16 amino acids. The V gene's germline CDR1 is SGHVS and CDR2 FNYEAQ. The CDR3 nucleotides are TGTGCCAGCAGCCTAGAGGGGGGGCAGGACAATCAGCCCCAGCATTTT. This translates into CASSLEGGQDNQPQHF.

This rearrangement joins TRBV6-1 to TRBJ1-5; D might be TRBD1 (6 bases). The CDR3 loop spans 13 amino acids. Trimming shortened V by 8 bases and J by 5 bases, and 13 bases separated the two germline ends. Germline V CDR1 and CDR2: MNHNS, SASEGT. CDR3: CASGDRHDQPQHF. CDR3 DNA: TGTGCCAGCGGAGACAGGCACGATCAGCCCCAGCATTTT.

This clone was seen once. This CDR3 is CASSDPPGPTDTQYF. The DNA of the CDR3 is TGTGCCAGCAGTGACCCACCTGGGCCCACAGATACGCAGTATTTT. The chain couples TRBV6-4 to TRBJ2-3; D unresolved. V gave up 2 bases and J gave up 2 bases, with 11 bases separating them. Germline CDR1 MRHNA, CDR2 SNTAGT. CDR3 length: 15 residues.

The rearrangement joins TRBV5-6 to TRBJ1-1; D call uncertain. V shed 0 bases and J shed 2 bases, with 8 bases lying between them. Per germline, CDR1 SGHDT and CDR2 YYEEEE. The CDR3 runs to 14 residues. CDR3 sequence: CASSLGRQNTEAFF. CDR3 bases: TGTGCCAGCAGCTTGGGCAGACAAAACACTGAAGCTTTCTTT.

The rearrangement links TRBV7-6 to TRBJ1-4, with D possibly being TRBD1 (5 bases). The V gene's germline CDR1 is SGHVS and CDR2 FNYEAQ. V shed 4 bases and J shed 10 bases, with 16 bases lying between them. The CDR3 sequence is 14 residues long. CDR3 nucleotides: TGTGCCAGCAGCTCCGACGGGCCGGGGGGAAAACTGTTTTTT. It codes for CASSSDGPGGKLFF.

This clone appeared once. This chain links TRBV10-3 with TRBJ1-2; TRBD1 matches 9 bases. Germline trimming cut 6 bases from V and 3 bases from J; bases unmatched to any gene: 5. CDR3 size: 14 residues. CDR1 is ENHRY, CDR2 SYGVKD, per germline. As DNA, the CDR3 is TGTGCCATCAGCCGACAGGGGGGGGACTATGGCTACACCTTC. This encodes CAISRQGGDYGYTF.

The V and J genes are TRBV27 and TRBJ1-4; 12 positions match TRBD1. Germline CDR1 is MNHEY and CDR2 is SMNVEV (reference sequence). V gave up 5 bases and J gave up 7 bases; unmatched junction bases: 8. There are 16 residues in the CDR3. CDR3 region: CASSPRDRGLVEKLFF. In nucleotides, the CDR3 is TGTGCCAGCAGTCCCCGGGACAGGGGGCTAGTTGAAAAACTGTTTTTT. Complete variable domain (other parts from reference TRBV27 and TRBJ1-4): EAQVTQNPRYLITVTGKKLTVTCSQNMNHEYMSWYRQDPGLGLRQIYYSMNVEVTDKGDVPEGYKVSRKEKRNFPLILESPSPNQTSLYFCASSPRDRGLVEKLFFGSGTQLSVL.

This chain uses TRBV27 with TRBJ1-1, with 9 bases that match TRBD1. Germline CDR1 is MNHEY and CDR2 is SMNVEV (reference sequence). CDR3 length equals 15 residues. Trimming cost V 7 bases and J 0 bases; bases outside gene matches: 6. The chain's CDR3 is CASTFGTGMNTEAFF. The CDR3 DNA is TGTGCCAGCACCTTTGGGACAGGGATGAACACTGAAGCTTTCTTT.

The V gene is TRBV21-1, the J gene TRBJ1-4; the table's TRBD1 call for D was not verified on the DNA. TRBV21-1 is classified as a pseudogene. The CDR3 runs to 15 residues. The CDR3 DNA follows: TGTGCCAGCAGCACTCGGACAGTCCCTAATGAAAAACTGTTTTTT. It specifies CASSTRTVPNEKLFF.

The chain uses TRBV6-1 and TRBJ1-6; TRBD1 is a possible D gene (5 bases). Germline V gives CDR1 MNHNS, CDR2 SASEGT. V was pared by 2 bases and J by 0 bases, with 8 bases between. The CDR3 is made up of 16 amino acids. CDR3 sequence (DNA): TGTGCCAGCAGTGAATCCCAGGGCTCCTATAATTCACCCCTCCACTTT. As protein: CASSESQGSYNSPLHF.

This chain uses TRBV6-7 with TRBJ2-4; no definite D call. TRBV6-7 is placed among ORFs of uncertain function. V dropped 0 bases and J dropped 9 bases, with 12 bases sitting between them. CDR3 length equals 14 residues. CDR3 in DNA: TGTGCCAGCAGTTACTCGATTTGTGTTTGCATTCAGTACTTC. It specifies CASSYSICVCIQYF.

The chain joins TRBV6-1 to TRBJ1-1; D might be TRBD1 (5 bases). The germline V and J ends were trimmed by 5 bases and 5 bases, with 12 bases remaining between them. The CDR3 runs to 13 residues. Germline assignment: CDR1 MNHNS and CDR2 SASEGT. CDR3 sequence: CASSQGYVTEAFF. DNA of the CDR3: TGTGCCAGCAGTCAGGGCTATGTGACTGAAGCTTTCTTT.

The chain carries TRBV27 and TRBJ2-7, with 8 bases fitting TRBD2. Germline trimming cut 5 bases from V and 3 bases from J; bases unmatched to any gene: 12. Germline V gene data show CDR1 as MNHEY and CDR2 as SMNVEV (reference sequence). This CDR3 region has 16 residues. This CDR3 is CASSGIYGTRIYEQYF. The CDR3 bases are TGTGCCAGCAGTGGGATATACGGGACTAGAATCTACGAGCAGTACTTC.

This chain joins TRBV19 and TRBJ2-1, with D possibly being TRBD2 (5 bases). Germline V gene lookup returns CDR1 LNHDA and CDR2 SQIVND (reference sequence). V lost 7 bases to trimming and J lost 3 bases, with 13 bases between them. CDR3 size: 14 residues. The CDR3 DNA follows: TGTGCCAGTACCTTCGGCCGGGACTACAATGAGCAGTTCTTC. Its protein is CASTFGRDYNEQFF.

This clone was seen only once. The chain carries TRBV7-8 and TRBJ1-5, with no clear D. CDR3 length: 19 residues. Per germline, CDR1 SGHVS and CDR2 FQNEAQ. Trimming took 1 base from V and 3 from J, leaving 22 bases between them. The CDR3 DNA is TGTGCCAGCAGCTTAGAGCCAGGTTGGGCCGGGGAATCCAATCAGCCCCAGCATTTT. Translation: CASSLEPGWAGESNQPQHF. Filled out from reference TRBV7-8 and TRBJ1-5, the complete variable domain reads GAGVSQSPRYKVAKRGQDVALRCDPISGHVSLFWYQQALGQGPEFLTYFQNEAQLDKSGLPSDRFFAERPEGSVSTLKIQRTQQEDSAVYLCASSLEPGWAGESNQPQHFGDGTRLSIL.

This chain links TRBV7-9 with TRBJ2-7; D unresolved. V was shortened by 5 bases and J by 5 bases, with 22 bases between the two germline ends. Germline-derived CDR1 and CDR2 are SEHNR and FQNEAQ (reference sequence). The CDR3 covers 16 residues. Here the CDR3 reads CASSLRTDTAIHEQYF. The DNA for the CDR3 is TGTGCCAGCAGCCTAAGAACAGACACCGCGATACACGAGCAGTACTTC. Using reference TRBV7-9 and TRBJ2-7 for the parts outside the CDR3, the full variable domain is DTGVSQNPRHKITKRGQNVTFRCDPISEHNRLYWYRQTLGQGPEFLTYFQNEAQLEKSRLLSDRFSAERPKGSFSTLEIQRTEQGDSAMYLCASSLRTDTAIHEQYFGPGTRLTVT.

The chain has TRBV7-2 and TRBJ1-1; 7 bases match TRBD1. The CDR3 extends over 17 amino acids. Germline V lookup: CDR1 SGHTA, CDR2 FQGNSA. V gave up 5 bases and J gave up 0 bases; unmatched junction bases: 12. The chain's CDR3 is CASSPDRESRVNTEAFF. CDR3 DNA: TGTGCCAGCAGCCCAGACAGGGAGAGCCGTGTGAACACTGAAGCTTTCTTT.

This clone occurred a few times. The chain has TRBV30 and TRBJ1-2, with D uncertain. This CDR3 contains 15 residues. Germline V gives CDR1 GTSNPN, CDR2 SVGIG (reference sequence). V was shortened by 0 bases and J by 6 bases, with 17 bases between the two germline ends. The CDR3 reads CAWSVWRREVDGYTF. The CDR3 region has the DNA TGTGCCTGGAGTGTATGGCGCCGCGAGGTGGATGGCTACACCTTC.

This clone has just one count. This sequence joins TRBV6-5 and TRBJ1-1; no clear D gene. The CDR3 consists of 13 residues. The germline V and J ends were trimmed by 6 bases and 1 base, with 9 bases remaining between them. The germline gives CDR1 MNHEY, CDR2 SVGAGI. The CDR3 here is CASRREKNTEAFF. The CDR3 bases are TGTGCCAGCAGACGAGAGAAGAACACTGAAGCTTTCTTT.

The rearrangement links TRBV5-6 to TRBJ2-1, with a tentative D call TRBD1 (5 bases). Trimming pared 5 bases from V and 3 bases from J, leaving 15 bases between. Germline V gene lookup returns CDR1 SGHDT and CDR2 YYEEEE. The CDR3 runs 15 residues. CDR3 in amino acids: CASRLARTNYNEQFF. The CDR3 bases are TGTGCCAGCAGACTGGCCAGGACAAACTACAATGAGCAGTTCTTC.

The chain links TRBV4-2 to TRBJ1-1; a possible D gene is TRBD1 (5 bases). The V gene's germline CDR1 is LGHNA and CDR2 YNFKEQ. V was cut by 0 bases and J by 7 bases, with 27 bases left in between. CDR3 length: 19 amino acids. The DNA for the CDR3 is TGTGCCAGCAGCCAAGATTGGCGGCCCGCAGGGAAACGGTTAGGTGAAGCTTTCTTT. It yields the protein CASSQDWRPAGKRLGEAFF.

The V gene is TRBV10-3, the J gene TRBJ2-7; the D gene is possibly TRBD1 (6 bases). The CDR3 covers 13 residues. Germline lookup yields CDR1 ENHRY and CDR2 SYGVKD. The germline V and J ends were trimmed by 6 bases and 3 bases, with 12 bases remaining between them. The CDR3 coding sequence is TGTGCCATCAGGGACAGTCGTGGCTACGAGCAGTACTTC. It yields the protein CAIRDSRGYEQYF.

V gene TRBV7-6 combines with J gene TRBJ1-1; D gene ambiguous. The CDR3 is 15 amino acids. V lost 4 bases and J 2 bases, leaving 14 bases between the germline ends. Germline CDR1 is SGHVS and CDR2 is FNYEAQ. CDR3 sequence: CASSSATPPNTEAFF. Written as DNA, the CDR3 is TGTGCCAGCAGCTCGGCGACGCCGCCAAACACTGAAGCTTTCTTT.

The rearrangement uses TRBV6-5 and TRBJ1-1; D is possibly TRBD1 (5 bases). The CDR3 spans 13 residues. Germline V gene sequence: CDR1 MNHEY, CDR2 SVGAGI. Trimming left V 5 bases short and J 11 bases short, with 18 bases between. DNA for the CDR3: TGTGCCAGCAGTACCCCGGGGGAGAGAGGCGCTTTCTTT. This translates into CASSTPGERGAFF.

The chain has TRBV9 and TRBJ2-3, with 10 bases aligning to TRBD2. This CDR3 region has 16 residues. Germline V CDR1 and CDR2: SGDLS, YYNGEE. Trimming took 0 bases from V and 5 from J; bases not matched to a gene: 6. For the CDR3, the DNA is TGTGCCAGCAGCGTAGAGCGGGGGGGCCATGTAGATACGCAGTATTTT. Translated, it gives CASSVERGGHVDTQYF.

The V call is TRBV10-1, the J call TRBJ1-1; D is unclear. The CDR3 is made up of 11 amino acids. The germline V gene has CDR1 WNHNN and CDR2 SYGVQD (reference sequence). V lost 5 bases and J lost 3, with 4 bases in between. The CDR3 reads CASSFYTEAFF. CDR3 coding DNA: TGCGCCAGCAGTTTCTACACTGAAGCTTTCTTT.

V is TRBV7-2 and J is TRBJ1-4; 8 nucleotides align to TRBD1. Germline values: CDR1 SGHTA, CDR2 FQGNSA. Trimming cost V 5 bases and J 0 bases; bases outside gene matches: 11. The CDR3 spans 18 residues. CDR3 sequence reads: CASSPRGRGRATNEKLFF. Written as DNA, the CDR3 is TGTGCCAGCAGCCCCCGGGGCAGGGGGCGTGCAACTAATGAAAAACTGTTTTTT.

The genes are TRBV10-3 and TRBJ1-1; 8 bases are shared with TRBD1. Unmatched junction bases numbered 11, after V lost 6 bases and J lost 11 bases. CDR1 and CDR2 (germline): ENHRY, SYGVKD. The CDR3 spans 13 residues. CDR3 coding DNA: TGTGCCATCAGGTCGGACAGGGCAGTTTGTGCTTTCTTT. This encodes CAIRSDRAVCAFF.

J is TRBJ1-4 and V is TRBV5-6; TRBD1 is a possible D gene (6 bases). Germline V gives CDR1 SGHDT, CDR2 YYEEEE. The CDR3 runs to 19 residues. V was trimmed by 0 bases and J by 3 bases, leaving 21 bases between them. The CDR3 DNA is TGTGCCAGCAGCTTGGAGGGGGTAGGGGCTTATCCAGCTAATGAAAAACTGTTTTTT. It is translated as CASSLEGVGAYPANEKLFF. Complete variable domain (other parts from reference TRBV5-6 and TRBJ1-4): DAGVTQSPTHLIKTRGQQVTLRCSPKSGHDTVSWYQQALGQGPQFIFQYYEEEERQRGNFPDRFSGHQFPNYSSELNVNALLLGDSALYLCASSLEGVGAYPANEKLFFGSGTQLSVL.

In DNA form, the CDR3 reads TGTGCCATCAGTGAAGGTCTTGGGACTAGCGGAAACAATGAGCAGTTCTTC. It yields the protein CAISEGLGTSGNNEQFF. The J gene is TRBJ2-1, the V gene TRBV10-3, with 11 bases aligning to TRBD2. J lost 5 bases, V lost 3 bases, and 9 bases had no gene match. The germline V gene encodes CDR1 ENHRY and CDR2 SYGVKD. This CDR3 comprises 17 residues.

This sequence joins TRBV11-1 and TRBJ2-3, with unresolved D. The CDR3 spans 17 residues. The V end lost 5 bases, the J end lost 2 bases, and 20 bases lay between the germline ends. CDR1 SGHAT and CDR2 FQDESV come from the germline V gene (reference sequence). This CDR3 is CASSHNRLGPHTDTQYF. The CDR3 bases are TGTGCCAGCAGCCACAATCGATTAGGACCCCACACAGATACGCAGTATTTT.